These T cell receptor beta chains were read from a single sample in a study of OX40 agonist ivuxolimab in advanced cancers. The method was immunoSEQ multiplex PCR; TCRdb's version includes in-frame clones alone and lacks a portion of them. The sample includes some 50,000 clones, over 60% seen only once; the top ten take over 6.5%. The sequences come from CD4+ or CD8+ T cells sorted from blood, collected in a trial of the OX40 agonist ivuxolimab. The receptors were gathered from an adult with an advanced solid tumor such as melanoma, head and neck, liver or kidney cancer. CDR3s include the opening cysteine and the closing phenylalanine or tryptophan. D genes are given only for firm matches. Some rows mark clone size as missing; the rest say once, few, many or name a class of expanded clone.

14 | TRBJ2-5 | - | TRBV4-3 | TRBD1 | TGCGCCAGCAGCCAGGGACAGGGAGGAGAGACCCAGTACTTC | CASSQGQGGETQYF
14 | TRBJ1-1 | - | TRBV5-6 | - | TGTGCCAGCAGCCTGGGCCCCAAGATCCCTGAAGCTTTCTTT | CASSLGPKIPEAFF
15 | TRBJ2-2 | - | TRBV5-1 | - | TGCGCCAGCAGCCCGGCGAACAGGGACCCCGGGGAGCTGTTTTTT | CASSPANRDPGELFF
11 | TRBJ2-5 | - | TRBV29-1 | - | TGCAGCGTTGAAATGGCAGAGACCCAGTACTTC | CSVEMAETQYF
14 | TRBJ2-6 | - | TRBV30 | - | TGTGCCTCGGGACCGTACTCTGGGGCCAACGTCCTGACTTTC | CASGPYSGANVLTF
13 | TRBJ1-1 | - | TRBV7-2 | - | TGTGCCAGCAGCGATACCCGGGAACTCAAAGCTTTCTTT | CASSDTRELKAFF
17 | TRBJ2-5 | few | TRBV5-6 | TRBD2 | TGTGCCAGCAGCTTGTGGAGTAGCGGGGGTCTCCGGGAGACCCAGTACTTC | CASSLWSSGGLRETQYF
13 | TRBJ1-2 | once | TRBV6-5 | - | TGTGCCAGCAGTTACGCTCCAGGCTATGGCTACACCTTC | CASSYAPGYGYTF
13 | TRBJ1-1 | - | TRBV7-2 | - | TGTGCCAGCAGCTTGGGACACAACACTGAAGCTTTCTTT | CASSLGHNTEAFF
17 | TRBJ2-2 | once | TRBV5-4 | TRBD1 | TGTGCCAGCAGCTTGGTTGCGCGACAGGGCAACACCGGGGAGCTGTTTTTT | CASSLVARQGNTGELFF
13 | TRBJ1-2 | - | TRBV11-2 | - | TGTGCCAGCAGCTTAGAACCTGAGGATGGCTACACCTTC | CASSLEPEDGYTF
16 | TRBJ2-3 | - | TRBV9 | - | TGTGCCAGCAGCGTAGAAGCCAGCGGAAGGCGAGGGGGGCAGTATTTT | CASSVEASGRRGGQYF
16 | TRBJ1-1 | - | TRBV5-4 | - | TGTGCCAGCAGTTCGGGACCGCCCCCCATGGACACTGAAGCTTTCTTT | CASSSGPPPMDTEAFF
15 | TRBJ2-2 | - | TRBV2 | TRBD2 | TGTGCCAGTCTAGGGCGGGAGATGAACACCGGGGAGCTGTTTTTT | CASLGREMNTGELFF
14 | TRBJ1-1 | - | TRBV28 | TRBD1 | TGTGCCAGCAGCCTCCACGGGACAGGAAGTGAAGCTTTCTTT | CASSLHGTGSEAFF
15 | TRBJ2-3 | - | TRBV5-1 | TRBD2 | TGCGCCAGCGGACGACTAGCGGGAGGGTCAGATACGCAGTATTTT | CASGRLAGGSDTQYF
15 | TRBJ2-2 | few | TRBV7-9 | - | TGTGCCAGCAGCCCGCCGAGGAGGGCCACCGGGGAGCTGTTTTTT | CASSPPRRATGELFF
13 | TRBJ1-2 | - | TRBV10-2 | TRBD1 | TGCGCCAGCATGGGACAGGGGTTCTATGGCTACACCTTC | CASMGQGFYGYTF
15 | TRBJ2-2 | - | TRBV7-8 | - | TGTGCCAGCAGCTCCTTATTGCCTCGGGCCGGGGAGCTGTTTTTT | CASSSLLPRAGELFF
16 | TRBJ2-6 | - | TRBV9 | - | TGTGCCAGCAGCGTAGACCTTACCTCTGGGGCCAACGTCCTGACTTTC | CASSVDLTSGANVLTF
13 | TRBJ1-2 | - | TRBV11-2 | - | TGTGCCAGCAGCACGGACCCGCAATATGGCTACACCTTC | CASSTDPQYGYTF
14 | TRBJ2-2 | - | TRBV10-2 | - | TGCGCCAGCTTAAATCCTAAGGGCCCAGGGGAGCTGTTTTTT | CASLNPKGPGELFF
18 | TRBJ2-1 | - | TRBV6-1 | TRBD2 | TGTGCCAGCAGTGAGGAGTTCCTGACTAGCGGGGTCTATGTTGAGCAGTTCTTC | CASSEEFLTSGVYVEQFF
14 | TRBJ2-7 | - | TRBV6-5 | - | TGTGCCAGCAGTGGGGCGGGGAATTCCTACGAGCAGTACTTC | CASSGAGNSYEQYF
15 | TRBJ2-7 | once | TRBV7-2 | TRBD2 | TGTGCCAGCAGCCCTGCGGGACTAGCCTCCTACGAGCAGTACTTC | CASSPAGLASYEQYF
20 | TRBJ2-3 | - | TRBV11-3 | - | TGTGCCAGCAGTCGCGGGTGGTGGGCTAGCCTAAATGCTAGCACAGATACGCAGTATTTT | CASSRGWWASLNASTDTQYF
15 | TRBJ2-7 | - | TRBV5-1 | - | TGCGCCAGCAGCGTAAGGACTCTCGCTGCCCTCGAGCAGTACTTC | CASSVRTLAALEQYF
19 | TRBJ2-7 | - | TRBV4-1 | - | TGCGCCAGCAGCCGAACTACGGCCCTGGGGCAGCATATTGTCTACGAGCAGTACTTC | CASSRTTALGQHIVYEQYF
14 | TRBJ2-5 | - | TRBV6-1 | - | TGTGCCAGCAGTGAGGGTGGGGACGCAGAGACCCAGTACTTC | CASSEGGDAETQYF
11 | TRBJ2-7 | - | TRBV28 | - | TGTGCCAGCAGTTCCCCTTACGAGCAGTACTTC | CASSSPYEQYF